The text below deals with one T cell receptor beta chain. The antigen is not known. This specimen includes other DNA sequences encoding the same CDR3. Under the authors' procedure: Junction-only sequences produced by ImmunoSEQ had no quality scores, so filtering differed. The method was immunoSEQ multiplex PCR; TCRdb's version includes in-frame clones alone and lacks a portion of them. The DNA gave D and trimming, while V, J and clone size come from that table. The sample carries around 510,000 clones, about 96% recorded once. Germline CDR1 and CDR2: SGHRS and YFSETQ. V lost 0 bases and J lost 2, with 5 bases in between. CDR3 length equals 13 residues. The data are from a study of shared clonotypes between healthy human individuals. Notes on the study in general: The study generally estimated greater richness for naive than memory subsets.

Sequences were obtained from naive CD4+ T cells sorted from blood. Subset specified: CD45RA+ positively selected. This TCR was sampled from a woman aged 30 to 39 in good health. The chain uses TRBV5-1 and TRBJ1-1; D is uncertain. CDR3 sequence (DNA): TGCGCCAGCAGCTTGGTACTAAACACTGAAGCTTTCTTT. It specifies CASSLVLNTEAFF.